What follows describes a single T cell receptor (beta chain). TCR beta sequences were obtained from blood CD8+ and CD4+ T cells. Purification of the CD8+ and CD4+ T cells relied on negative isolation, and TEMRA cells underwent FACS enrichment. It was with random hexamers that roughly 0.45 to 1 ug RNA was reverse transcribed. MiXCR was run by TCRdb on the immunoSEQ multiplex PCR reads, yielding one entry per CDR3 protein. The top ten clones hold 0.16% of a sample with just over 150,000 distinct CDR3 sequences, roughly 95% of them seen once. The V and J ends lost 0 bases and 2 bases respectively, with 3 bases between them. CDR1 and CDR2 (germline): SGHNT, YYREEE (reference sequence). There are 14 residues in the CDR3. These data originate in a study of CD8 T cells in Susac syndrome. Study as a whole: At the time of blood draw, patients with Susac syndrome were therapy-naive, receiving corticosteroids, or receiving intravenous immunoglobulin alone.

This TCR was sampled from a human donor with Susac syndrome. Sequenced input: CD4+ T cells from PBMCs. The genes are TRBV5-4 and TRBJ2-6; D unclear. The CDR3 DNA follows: TGTGCCAGCAGCTTGGAGACTGGGGCCAACGTCCTGACTTTC. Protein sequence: CASSLETGANVLTF.